A selection of T cell receptor beta chains follows, all from one sample in a study of shared clonotypes between healthy human individuals. Repertoires were generated with immunoSEQ multiplex PCR, while TCRdb's copy carries only in-frame clones and drops some. Of under 850,000 clones listed, roughly 92% are singletons. Input material: naive CD8+ T cells sorted from blood. Source of these receptors: a man between 25 and 39 years old in good health. CDR3s include the opening cysteine and the closing phenylalanine or tryptophan. The order of the fields is V gene, clone size, D gene, J gene, CDR3 length, CDR3 DNA, CDR3 protein. The D gene is left open where the match is weak. Rows may omit the clone size; those that give it use once, few, many or a size class.

V gene: TRBV5-1; clone size: once; D gene: TRBD2; J gene: TRBJ2-7; CDR3 length: 15; CDR3 DNA: TGCGCCAGCAGCTATACTAGCGGGAGCTCCTACGAGCAGTACTTC; CDR3 protein: CASSYTSGSSYEQYF
V gene: TRBV6-1; clone size: once; D gene: .; J gene: TRBJ1-1; CDR3 length: 14; CDR3 DNA: TGTGCCAGCAGTGAATATGGGGGGAACACTGAAGCTTTCTTT; CDR3 protein: CASSEYGGNTEAFF
V gene: TRBV27; clone size: few; D gene: TRBD1; J gene: TRBJ2-7; CDR3 length: 13; CDR3 DNA: TGTGCCAGCACGGGACAGGGTAGCTACGAGCAGTACTTC; CDR3 protein: CASTGQGSYEQYF
V gene: TRBV2; clone size: .; D gene: .; J gene: TRBJ2-5; CDR3 length: 15; CDR3 DNA: TGTGCCAGCAGTGAAAAGGGTGAGCGGGCCGAGACCCAGTACTTC; CDR3 protein: CASSEKGERAETQYF
V gene: TRBV27; clone size: .; D gene: .; J gene: TRBJ2-7; CDR3 length: 15; CDR3 DNA: TGTGCCAGCAGTTTATCGGCCAGCGGTATCTACGAGCAGTACTTC; CDR3 protein: CASSLSASGIYEQYF
V gene: TRBV27; clone size: .; D gene: TRBD2; J gene: TRBJ2-1; CDR3 length: 20; CDR3 DNA: TGTGCCAGCAGTTTATCCCCACTAGCGGGAGTCGGGAGCTCCTACAATGAGCAGTTCTTC; CDR3 protein: CASSLSPLAGVGSSYNEQFF
V gene: TRBV28; clone size: .; D gene: TRBD1; J gene: TRBJ2-2; CDR3 length: 18; CDR3 DNA: TGTGCCAGCAGTTTAAGCCTGGGCAGGGGGCGTAACAGCGGGGAGCTGTTTTTT; CDR3 protein: CASSLSLGRGRNSGELFF
V gene: TRBV7-9; clone size: .; D gene: TRBD1; J gene: TRBJ2-4; CDR3 length: 17; CDR3 DNA: TGTGCCAGCAGCCAGGGACAGCCTTTCATAGCCAAAAACATTCAGTACTTC; CDR3 protein: CASSQGQPFIAKNIQYF
V gene: TRBV4-1; clone size: .; D gene: TRBD1; J gene: TRBJ2-5; CDR3 length: 15; CDR3 DNA: TGCGCCAGCAGCCAACTAGAGGACAGGGGTTTGGCCCAGTACTTC; CDR3 protein: CASSQLEDRGLAQYF
V gene: TRBV5-6; clone size: .; D gene: TRBD2; J gene: TRBJ2-1; CDR3 length: 13; CDR3 DNA: TGTGCCAGCAGCTTACTAGCGGGCTATGAGCAGTTCTTC; CDR3 protein: CASSLLAGYEQFF
V gene: TRBV4-3; clone size: .; D gene: .; J gene: TRBJ1-2; CDR3 length: 15; CDR3 DNA: TGCGCCAGCAGCCAAGATCCATTAGGGGGAGATGGCTACACCTTC; CDR3 protein: CASSQDPLGGDGYTF
V gene: TRBV28; clone size: .; D gene: TRBD1; J gene: TRBJ2-7; CDR3 length: 15; CDR3 DNA: TGTGCCAGCAGTGGCGGCCGGGACAGGGTCAACGAGCAGTACTTC; CDR3 protein: CASSGGRDRVNEQYF
V gene: TRBV5-8; clone size: .; D gene: .; J gene: TRBJ1-5; CDR3 length: 14; CDR3 DNA: TGTGCCAGCAGCTTGGGACCGGGGCATCAGCCCCAGCATTTT; CDR3 protein: CASSLGPGHQPQHF
V gene: TRBV18; clone size: .; D gene: TRBD1; J gene: TRBJ1-5; CDR3 length: 15; CDR3 DNA: TGTGCCGGACGGACAGGGGGGAATAGCAATCAGCCCCAGCATTTT; CDR3 protein: CAGRTGGNSNQPQHF
V gene: TRBV6-6; clone size: .; D gene: .; J gene: TRBJ1-1; CDR3 length: 14; CDR3 DNA: TGTGCCAGCAGTTACGGACAGATGAACACTGAAGCTTTCTTT; CDR3 protein: CASSYGQMNTEAFF
V gene: TRBV4-1; clone size: .; D gene: TRBD1; J gene: TRBJ1-1; CDR3 length: 12; CDR3 DNA: TGCGCCAGCCGACAGGGAACGACTGAAGCTTTCTTT; CDR3 protein: CASRQGTTEAFF
V gene: TRBV5-1; clone size: .; D gene: TRBD2; J gene: TRBJ2-3; CDR3 length: 19; CDR3 DNA: TGCGCCAGCAGCTTGGAAGGGCTAGCGGGAGGGTATACCACAGATACGCAGTATTTT; CDR3 protein: CASSLEGLAGGYTTDTQYF
V gene: TRBV7-9; clone size: .; D gene: TRBD2; J gene: TRBJ2-7; CDR3 length: 16; CDR3 DNA: TGTGCCAGCAGCTTAGAAACCGGGACTAGCACCTACGAGCAGTACTTC; CDR3 protein: CASSLETGTSTYEQYF
V gene: TRBV5-4; clone size: .; D gene: TRBD2; J gene: TRBJ2-1; CDR3 length: 16; CDR3 DNA: TGTGCCAGCAGCTTGGAGGCGGGAGGGCCGGTCAATGAGCAGTTCTTC; CDR3 protein: CASSLEAGGPVNEQFF
V gene: TRBV7-9; clone size: .; D gene: TRBD2; J gene: TRBJ2-1; CDR3 length: 16; CDR3 DNA: TGTGCCAGCAGCTTAGTACTAGCGGGAGTAGACAATGAGCAGTTCTTC; CDR3 protein: CASSLVLAGVDNEQFF
V gene: TRBV4-3; clone size: .; D gene: .; J gene: TRBJ2-2; CDR3 length: 16; CDR3 DNA: TGCGCCAGCAGCCAAGAGGAGGGGGCCAACACCGGGGAGCTGTTTTTT; CDR3 protein: CASSQEEGANTGELFF
V gene: TRBV11-2; clone size: .; D gene: .; J gene: TRBJ2-2; CDR3 length: 14; CDR3 DNA: TGTGCCAGCGCCACTCCGGCGAACACCGGGGAGCTGTTTTTT; CDR3 protein: CASATPANTGELFF
V gene: TRBV15; clone size: .; D gene: TRBD1; J gene: TRBJ2-5; CDR3 length: 15; CDR3 DNA: TGTGCCACCAGACCTGACCGAGGGACAGGGGGTTTACAGTACTTC; CDR3 protein: CATRPDRGTGGLQYF
V gene: TRBV28; clone size: .; D gene: TRBD2; J gene: TRBJ2-7; CDR3 length: 16; CDR3 DNA: TGTGCCAGCAGTCTCTTAGCGGGAGGGCCACCCTACGAGCAGTACTTC; CDR3 protein: CASSLLAGGPPYEQYF
V gene: TRBV6-4; clone size: .; D gene: .; J gene: TRBJ1-2; CDR3 length: 14; CDR3 DNA: TGTGCCAGCAGTGACTCGACCAGGATCTATGGCTACACCTTC; CDR3 protein: CASSDSTRIYGYTF
V gene: TRBV2; clone size: .; D gene: .; J gene: TRBJ2-7; CDR3 length: 13; CDR3 DNA: TGTGCCAGCAGTGGGCAGGGATTGAGCGAGCAGTACTTC; CDR3 protein: CASSGQGLSEQYF
V gene: TRBV2; clone size: .; D gene: .; J gene: TRBJ1-1; CDR3 length: 14; CDR3 DNA: TGTGCCAGCAGTCGGGATCAGGGACGGACTGAAGCTTTCTTT; CDR3 protein: CASSRDQGRTEAFF
V gene: TRBV5-1; clone size: .; D gene: .; J gene: TRBJ2-7; CDR3 length: 14; CDR3 DNA: TGCGCCAGCAGCTTGGTTCGGGGGTCCAACGAGCAGTACTTC; CDR3 protein: CASSLVRGSNEQYF
V gene: TRBV9; clone size: .; D gene: TRBD2; J gene: TRBJ2-5; CDR3 length: 17; CDR3 DNA: TGTGCCAGCAGCGTCGGGGCAGGGGGGACTAGCGTTGAGACCCAGTACTTC; CDR3 protein: CASSVGAGGTSVETQYF
V gene: TRBV5-4; clone size: once; D gene: TRBD1; J gene: TRBJ1-1; CDR3 length: 15; CDR3 DNA: TGTGCCAGCAGCACTTGGACAGGAGGGCACACTGAAGCTTTCTTT; CDR3 protein: CASSTWTGGHTEAFF
V gene: TRBV28; clone size: .; D gene: .; J gene: TRBJ2-2; CDR3 length: 17; CDR3 DNA: TGTGCCAGCAGTATCCCCGAGAGAGTGGCGAACACCGGGGAGCTGTTTTTT; CDR3 protein: CASSIPERVANTGELFF
V gene: TRBV5-4; clone size: .; D gene: .; J gene: TRBJ1-1; CDR3 length: 16; CDR3 DNA: TGTGCCAGCACCATCGTCGGACAGCTCTTGAACACTGAAGCTTTCTTT; CDR3 protein: CASTIVGQLLNTEAFF
V gene: TRBV19; clone size: .; D gene: .; J gene: TRBJ2-5; CDR3 length: 12; CDR3 DNA: TGTGCCAGTTCGTTCTCATTAGAGACCCAGTACTTC; CDR3 protein: CASSFSLETQYF
V gene: TRBV6-1; clone size: once; D gene: .; J gene: TRBJ1-5; CDR3 length: 11; CDR3 DNA: TGTGCCAGCAGCCAGCAAACGTCCCAGCATTTT; CDR3 protein: CASSQQTSQHF
V gene: TRBV5-1; clone size: .; D gene: .; J gene: TRBJ1-1; CDR3 length: 15; CDR3 DNA: TGCGCCAGCAGCTTGGGGGCAGGGACGAACACTGAAGCTTTCTTT; CDR3 protein: CASSLGAGTNTEAFF
V gene: TRBV7-6; clone size: .; D gene: TRBD2; J gene: TRBJ2-3; CDR3 length: 15; CDR3 DNA: TGTGCCAGCAGCTGGACGGGAGGGAGGGCAGATACGCAGTATTTT; CDR3 protein: CASSWTGGRADTQYF
V gene: TRBV11-2; clone size: .; D gene: TRBD1; J gene: TRBJ1-2; CDR3 length: 13; CDR3 DNA: TGTGCCAGCAGCTTTGGACAGGGCTATGGCTACACCTTC; CDR3 protein: CASSFGQGYGYTF
V gene: TRBV7-8; clone size: .; D gene: TRBD2; J gene: TRBJ2-1; CDR3 length: 19; CDR3 DNA: TGTGCCAGCAGCTCCAAAGGGACTAGCGGGAGTAGCTCCTACAATGAGCAGTTCTTC; CDR3 protein: CASSSKGTSGSSSYNEQFF
V gene: TRBV27; clone size: .; D gene: .; J gene: TRBJ1-5; CDR3 length: 15; CDR3 DNA: TGTGCCAGCAGTTTATCGCCAGGGCGCAATCAGCCCCAGCATTTT; CDR3 protein: CASSLSPGRNQPQHF
V gene: TRBV27; clone size: .; D gene: TRBD1; J gene: TRBJ2-7; CDR3 length: 15; CDR3 DNA: TGTGCCAGCAGTGATGGGGACAGGGGATTTCAGGAGCAGTACTTC; CDR3 protein: CASSDGDRGFQEQYF
V gene: TRBV7-8; clone size: .; D gene: .; J gene: TRBJ2-7; CDR3 length: 13; CDR3 DNA: TGTGCCAGCAGCCTAGGCCCTTATGGAGAGCAGTACTTC; CDR3 protein: CASSLGPYGEQYF
V gene: TRBV4-1; clone size: .; D gene: .; J gene: TRBJ2-5; CDR3 length: 16; CDR3 DNA: TGCGCCAGCAGCCAAGCGGCCGGGGCTATCCAAGAGACCCAGTACTTC; CDR3 protein: CASSQAAGAIQETQYF
V gene: TRBV11-2; clone size: .; D gene: .; J gene: TRBJ2-3; CDR3 length: 13; CDR3 DNA: TGTGCCAGCAGCTTAGATAATGGGGGTACGCAGTATTTT; CDR3 protein: CASSLDNGGTQYF
V gene: TRBV28; clone size: few; D gene: .; J gene: TRBJ2-6; CDR3 length: 15; CDR3 DNA: TGTGCCAGCAGCGAATACAGCTCTGGGGCCAACGTCCTGACTTTC; CDR3 protein: CASSEYSSGANVLTF
V gene: TRBV19; clone size: .; D gene: TRBD1; J gene: TRBJ2-7; CDR3 length: 14; CDR3 DNA: TGTGCCAGTACCATGACAGGGGGCTCCTACGAGCAGTACTTC; CDR3 protein: CASTMTGGSYEQYF
V gene: TRBV4-1; clone size: .; D gene: .; J gene: TRBJ1-4; CDR3 length: 13; CDR3 DNA: TGCGCCAGCAAGGAAGGTTTAGATGAAAAACTGTTTTTT; CDR3 protein: CASKEGLDEKLFF
V gene: TRBV6-1; clone size: .; D gene: .; J gene: TRBJ2-1; CDR3 length: 15; CDR3 DNA: TGTGCCAGCAATGTGGAGGCAGTCCAGTACAATGAGCAGTTCTTC; CDR3 protein: CASNVEAVQYNEQFF
V gene: TRBV27; clone size: .; D gene: TRBD1; J gene: TRBJ2-7; CDR3 length: 15; CDR3 DNA: TGTGCCAGCAGTTTATCGGCAGGGGGCTGGAACGAGCAGTACTTC; CDR3 protein: CASSLSAGGWNEQYF
V gene: TRBV15; clone size: .; D gene: .; J gene: TRBJ1-2; CDR3 length: 16; CDR3 DNA: TGTGCCACCAGCAGAGATGTACGGGGGAACGGGTATGGCTACACCTTC; CDR3 protein: CATSRDVRGNGYGYTF